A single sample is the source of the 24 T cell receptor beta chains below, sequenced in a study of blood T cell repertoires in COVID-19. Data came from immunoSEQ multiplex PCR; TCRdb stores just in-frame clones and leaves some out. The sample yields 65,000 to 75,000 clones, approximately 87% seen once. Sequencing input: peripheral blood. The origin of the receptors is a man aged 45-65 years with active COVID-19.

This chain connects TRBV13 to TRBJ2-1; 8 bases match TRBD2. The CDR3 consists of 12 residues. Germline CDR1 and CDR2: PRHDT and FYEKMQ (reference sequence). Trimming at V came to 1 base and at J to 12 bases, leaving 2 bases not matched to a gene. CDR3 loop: CASSLEGTRQFF. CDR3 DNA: TGTGCCAGCAGCTTAGAAGGGACTAGGCAGTTCTTC. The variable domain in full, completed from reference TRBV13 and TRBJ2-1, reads AAGVIQSPRHLIKEKRETATLKCYPIPRHDTVYWYQQGPGQDPQFLISFYEKMQSDKGSIPDRFSAQQFSDYHSELNMSSLELGDSALYFCASSLEGTRQFFGPGTRLTVL.

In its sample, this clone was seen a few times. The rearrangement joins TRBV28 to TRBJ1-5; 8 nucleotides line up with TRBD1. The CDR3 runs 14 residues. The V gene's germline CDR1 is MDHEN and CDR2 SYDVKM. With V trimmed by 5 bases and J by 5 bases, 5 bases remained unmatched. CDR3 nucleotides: TGTGCCAGCAGTCCCGGACAGGGCCATCAGCCCCAGCATTTT. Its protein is CASSPGQGHQPQHF.

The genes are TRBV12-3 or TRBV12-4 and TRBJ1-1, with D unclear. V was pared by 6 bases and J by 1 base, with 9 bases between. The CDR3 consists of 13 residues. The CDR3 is CASSTNPNTEAFF. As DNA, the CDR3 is TGTGCCAGCAGCACTAACCCGAACACTGAAGCTTTCTTT.

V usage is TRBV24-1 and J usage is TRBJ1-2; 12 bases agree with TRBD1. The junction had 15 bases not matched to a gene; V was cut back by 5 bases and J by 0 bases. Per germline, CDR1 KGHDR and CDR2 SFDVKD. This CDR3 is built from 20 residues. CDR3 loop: CATSGAWLWDRGPTNYGYTF. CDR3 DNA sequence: TGTGCCACCAGTGGCGCTTGGTTGTGGGACAGGGGGCCAACTAACTATGGCTACACCTTC.

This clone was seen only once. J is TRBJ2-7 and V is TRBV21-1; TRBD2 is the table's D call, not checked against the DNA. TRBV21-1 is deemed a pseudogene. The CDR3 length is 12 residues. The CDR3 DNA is TGTGCCAGCATCAAGCCCTACTACGAGCAGTACTTC. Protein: CASIKPYYEQYF.

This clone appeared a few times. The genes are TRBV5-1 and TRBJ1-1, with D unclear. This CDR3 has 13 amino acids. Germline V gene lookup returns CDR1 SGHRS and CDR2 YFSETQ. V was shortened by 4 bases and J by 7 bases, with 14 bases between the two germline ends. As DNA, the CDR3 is TGCGCCAGCAGCCCTATGAGGGCTGATGAAGCTTTCTTT. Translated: CASSPMRADEAFF.

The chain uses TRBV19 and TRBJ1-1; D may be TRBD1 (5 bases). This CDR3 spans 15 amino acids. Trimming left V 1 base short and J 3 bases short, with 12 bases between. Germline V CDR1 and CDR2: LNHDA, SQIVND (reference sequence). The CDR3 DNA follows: TGTGCCAGTAGTATAGGGGGCAGGGAGGACACTGAAGCTTTCTTT. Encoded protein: CASSIGGREDTEAFF.

In DNA, the CDR3 is TGTGCCAGCAGCGTAGACGGGACTAGCGTTGGGGAGCTGTTTTTT. As protein: CASSVDGTSVGELFF. The gene calls are TRBV9 and TRBJ2-2; 10 nucleotides line up with TRBD2. Trimming cost V 0 bases and J 8 bases; bases outside gene matches: 4. This CDR3 has 15 amino acids. CDR1 SGDLS and CDR2 YYNGEE come from the germline V gene.

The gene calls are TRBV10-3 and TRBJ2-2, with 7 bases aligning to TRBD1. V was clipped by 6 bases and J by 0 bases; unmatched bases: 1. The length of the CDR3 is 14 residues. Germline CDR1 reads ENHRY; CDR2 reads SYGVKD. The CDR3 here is CAISGTANTGELFF. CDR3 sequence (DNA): TGTGCCATCAGCGGGACAGCGAACACCGGGGAGCTGTTTTTT.

In DNA, the CDR3 is TGCGCCAGCAGCCCCCTCCTGGGGGGACAGGGTGGATACGAGCAGTACTTC. This translates into CASSPLLGGQGGYEQYF. This chain uses TRBV4-1 with TRBJ2-7; 9 bases align to TRBD1. J gave up 4 bases and V 4 bases, and 14 bases lay outside the gene matches. The CDR3 runs to 17 residues. Looked up from germline, CDR1 is MGHRA and CDR2 is YSYEKL.

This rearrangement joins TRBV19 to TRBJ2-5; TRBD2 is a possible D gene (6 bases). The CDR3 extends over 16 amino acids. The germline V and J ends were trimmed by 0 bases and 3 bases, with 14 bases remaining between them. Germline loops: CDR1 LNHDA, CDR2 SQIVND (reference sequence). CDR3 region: CASSIDSGLAKETQYF. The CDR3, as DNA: TGTGCCAGTAGTATAGACAGCGGGCTAGCTAAAGAGACCCAGTACTTC. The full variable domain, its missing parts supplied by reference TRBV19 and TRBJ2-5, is DGGITQSPKYLFRKEGQNVTLSCEQNLNHDAMYWYRQDPGQGLRLIYYSQIVNDFQKGDIAEGYSVSREKKESFPLTVTSAQKNPTAFYLCASSIDSGLAKETQYFGPGTRLLVL.

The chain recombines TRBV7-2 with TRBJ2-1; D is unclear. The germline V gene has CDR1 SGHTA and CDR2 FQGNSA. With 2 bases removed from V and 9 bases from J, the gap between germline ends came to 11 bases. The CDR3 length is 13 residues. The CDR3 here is CASSLHQALEQFF. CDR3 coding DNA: TGTGCCAGCAGCTTACATCAGGCCCTTGAGCAGTTCTTC.

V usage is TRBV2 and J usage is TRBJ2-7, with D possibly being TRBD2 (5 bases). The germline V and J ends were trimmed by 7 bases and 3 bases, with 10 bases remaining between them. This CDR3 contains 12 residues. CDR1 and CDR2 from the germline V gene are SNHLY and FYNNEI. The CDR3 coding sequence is TGTGCCAGCAAAAGGACTGGCTACGAGCAGTACTTC. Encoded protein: CASKRTGYEQYF.

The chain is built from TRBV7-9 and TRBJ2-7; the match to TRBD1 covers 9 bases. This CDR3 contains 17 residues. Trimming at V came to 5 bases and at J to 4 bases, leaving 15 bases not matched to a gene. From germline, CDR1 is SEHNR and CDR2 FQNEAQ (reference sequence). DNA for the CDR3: TGTGCCAGCAGCACCCGACGATTCTCCGGGACAGGGTACGAGCAGTACTTC. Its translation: CASSTRRFSGTGYEQYF.

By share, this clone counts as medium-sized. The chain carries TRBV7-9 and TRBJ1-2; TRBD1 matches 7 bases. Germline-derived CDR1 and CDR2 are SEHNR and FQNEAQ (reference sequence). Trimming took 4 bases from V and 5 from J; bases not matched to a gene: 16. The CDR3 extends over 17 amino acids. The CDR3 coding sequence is TGTGCCAGCAGCTCTTTTTCGCAACGACAGGGCTATTATGGCTACACCTTC. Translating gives CASSSFSQRQGYYGYTF. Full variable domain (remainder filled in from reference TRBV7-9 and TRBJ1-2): DTGVSQNPRHKITKRGQNVTFRCDPISEHNRLYWYRQTLGQGPEFLTYFQNEAQLEKSRLLSDRFSAERPKGSFSTLEIQRTEQGDSAMYLCASSSFSQRQGYYGYTFGSGTRLTVV.

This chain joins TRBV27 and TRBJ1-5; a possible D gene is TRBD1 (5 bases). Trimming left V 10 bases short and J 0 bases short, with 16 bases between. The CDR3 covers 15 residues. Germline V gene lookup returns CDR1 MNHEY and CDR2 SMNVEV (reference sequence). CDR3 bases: TGTGCCACTGGGGGAGGGGTCGGTAGCAATCAGCCCCAGCATTTT. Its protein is CATGGGVGSNQPQHF.

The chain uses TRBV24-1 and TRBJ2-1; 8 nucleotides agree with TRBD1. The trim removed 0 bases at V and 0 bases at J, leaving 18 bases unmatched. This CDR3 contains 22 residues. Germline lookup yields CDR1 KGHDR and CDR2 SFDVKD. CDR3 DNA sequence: TGTGCCACCAGTGATTTGTCAGGGGGCCCTCGTGGTGGTCGAAGCTCCTACAATGAGCAGTTCTTC. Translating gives CATSDLSGGPRGGRSSYNEQFF.

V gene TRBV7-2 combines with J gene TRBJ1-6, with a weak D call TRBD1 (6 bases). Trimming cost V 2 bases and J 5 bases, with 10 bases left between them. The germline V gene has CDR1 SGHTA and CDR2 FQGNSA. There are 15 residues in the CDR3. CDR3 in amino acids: CASSLRTDNNSPLHF. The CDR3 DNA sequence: TGTGCCAGCAGCTTAAGGACAGATAATAATTCACCCCTCCACTTT.

The CDR3 here is CASSPGQAPREQYF. Written as DNA, the CDR3 is TGTGCCAGTAGCCCGGGACAGGCACCCCGTGAGCAGTACTTC. The gene calls are TRBV19 and TRBJ2-7, with 8 bases matching TRBD1. There are 14 residues in the CDR3. The trim removed 6 bases at V and 7 bases at J, leaving 11 bases unmatched. Per germline, CDR1 LNHDA and CDR2 SQIVND (reference sequence).

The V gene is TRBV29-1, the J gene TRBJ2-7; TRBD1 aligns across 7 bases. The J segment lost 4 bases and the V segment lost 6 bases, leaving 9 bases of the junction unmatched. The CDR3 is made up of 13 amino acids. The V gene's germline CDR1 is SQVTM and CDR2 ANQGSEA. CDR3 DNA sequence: TGCAGCGTCCAACAGGGGCTAAAGTACGAGCAGTACTTC. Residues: CSVQQGLKYEQYF.

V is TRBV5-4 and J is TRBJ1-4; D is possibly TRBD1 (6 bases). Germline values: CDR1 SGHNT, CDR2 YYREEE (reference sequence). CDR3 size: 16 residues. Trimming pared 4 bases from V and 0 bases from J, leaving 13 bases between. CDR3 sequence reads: CASSRGGQTTNEKLFF. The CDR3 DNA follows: TGTGCCAGCAGCCGCGGGGGGCAGACAACTAATGAAAAACTGTTTTTT.

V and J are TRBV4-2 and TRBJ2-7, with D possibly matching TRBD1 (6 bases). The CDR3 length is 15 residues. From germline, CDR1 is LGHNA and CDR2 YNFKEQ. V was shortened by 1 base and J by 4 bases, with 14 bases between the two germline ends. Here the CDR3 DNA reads TGTGCCAGCAGCCAAGTTGGGCAGGGGCGTTACGAGCAGTACTTC. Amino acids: CASSQVGQGRYEQYF.

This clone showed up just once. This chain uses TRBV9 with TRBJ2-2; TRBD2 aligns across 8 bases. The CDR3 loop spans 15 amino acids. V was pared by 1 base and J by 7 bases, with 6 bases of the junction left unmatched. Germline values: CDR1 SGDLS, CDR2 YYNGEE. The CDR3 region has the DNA TGTGCCAGCAGCGTAAATAGCGGGGTCGGCGGGGAGCTGTTTTTT. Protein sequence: CASSVNSGVGGELFF.

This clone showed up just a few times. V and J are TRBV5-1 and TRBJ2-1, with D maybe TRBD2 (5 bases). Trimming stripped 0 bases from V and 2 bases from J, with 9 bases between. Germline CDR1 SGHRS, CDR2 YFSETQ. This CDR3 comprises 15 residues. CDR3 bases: TGCGCCAGCAGCTTGGTGCCCGGGGCCTACAATGAGCAGTTCTTC. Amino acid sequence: CASSLVPGAYNEQFF.